This T cell receptor beta chain was identified during a study of vaccination effects on CD4 cells after COVID-19. Under the ViraFEST assay, PBMC were stimulated with viral peptide pools so that antigen-specific CD4+ T cells expanded. Sequencing was performed afterwards. When around nine days of culture had elapsed, CD4+ T cells were isolated. Either the mRNA-1273 or the BNT162b2 vaccine was given to participants as two doses. Trimming removed 4 bases at V and 0 bases at J, with 9 bases between. The CDR3 runs 15 residues. The V gene's germline CDR1 is SNHLY and CDR2 FYNNEI. A note on this clone: Antigen unknown.

Sequencing was performed with immunoSEQ multiplex PCR; in TCRdb, only in-frame clones are kept and a portion is missing. The data hold roughly 70,000 clones, with under 85% observed a single time. The TCR originated in a human donor who received a COVID-19 vaccine. The source was CD4+ T cells from PBMCs cultured with HCoV-OC43 spike peptides, collected after COVID-19 vaccination. Documented subset: HCoV-OC43 spike overlapping peptide pool stimulation. This chain connects TRBV2 to TRBJ2-2, with D tentatively TRBD1 (6 bases). The CDR3 region has the DNA TGTGCCAGCAGTGGGCGGACAGCGAACACCGGGGAGCTGTTTTTT. This gives the protein CASSGRTANTGELFF.